This paragraph reports one TCR beta chain. This CDR3 comprises 14 residues. V was trimmed by 5 bases and J by 1 base, leaving 8 bases between them. CDR1 SGHDN and CDR2 FVKESK come from the germline V gene. Sequencing used immunoSEQ multiplex PCR; TCRdb keeps in-frame clones, though not all of them. Among tens of thousands of clones listed, 87% were seen once. The sample comes from a study of T cell responses to AZD1222 COVID-19 vaccine. Sequenced material: peripheral blood, taken 28 days after the second AZD1222 dose. This rearrangement joins TRBV14 to TRBJ2-2; the D is unclear. This TCR was recovered from an adult who received the AZD1222 COVID-19 vaccine. The CDR3 loop reads CASSVQWNTGELFF. The CDR3 bases are TGTGCCAGCAGCGTGCAATGGAACACCGGGGAGCTGTTTTTT.